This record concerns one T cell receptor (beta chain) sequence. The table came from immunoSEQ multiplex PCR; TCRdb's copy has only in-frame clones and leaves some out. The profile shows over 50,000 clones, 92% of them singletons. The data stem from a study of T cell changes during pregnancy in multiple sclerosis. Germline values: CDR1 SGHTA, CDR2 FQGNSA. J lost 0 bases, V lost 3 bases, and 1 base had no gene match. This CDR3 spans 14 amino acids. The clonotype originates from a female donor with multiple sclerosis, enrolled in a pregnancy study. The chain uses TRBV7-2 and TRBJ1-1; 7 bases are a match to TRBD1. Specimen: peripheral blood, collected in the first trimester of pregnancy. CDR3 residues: CASSFRGMNTEAFF. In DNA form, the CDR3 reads TGTGCCAGCAGCTTCAGGGGGATGAACACTGAAGCTTTCTTT.